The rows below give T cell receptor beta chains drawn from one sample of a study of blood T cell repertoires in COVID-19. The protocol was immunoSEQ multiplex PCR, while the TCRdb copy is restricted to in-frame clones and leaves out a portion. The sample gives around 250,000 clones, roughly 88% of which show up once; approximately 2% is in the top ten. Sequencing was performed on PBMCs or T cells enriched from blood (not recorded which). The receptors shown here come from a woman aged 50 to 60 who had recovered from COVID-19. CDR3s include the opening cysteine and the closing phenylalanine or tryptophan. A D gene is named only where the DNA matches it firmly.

DNA: TGTGCCAGCAGTCCCGGGGGGCTGAGCTATGGCTACACCTTC
CDR3: CASSPGGLSYGYTF
V: TRBV27
J: TRBJ1-2
D: NA

DNA: TGTGCCACCAGCACGAATCGACGGAGCACTGAAGCTTTCTTT
CDR3: CATSTNRRSTEAFF
V: TRBV15
J: TRBJ1-1
D: NA

DNA: TGTGCCAGCAGTTTGGCAGAACCGAACACTGAAGCTTTCTTT
CDR3: CASSLAEPNTEAFF
V: TRBV28
J: TRBJ1-1
D: NA

DNA: TGTGCCAGCACCCAATGGACTAGTCCCCCCGGGGAGCTGTTTTTT
CDR3: CASTQWTSPPGELFF
V: TRBV28
J: TRBJ2-2
D: TRBD2

DNA: TGCAGTGCTAGTAGGGACAGGGTAAACAATGAGCAGTTCTTC
CDR3: CSASRDRVNNEQFF
V: TRBV20-1
J: TRBJ2-1
D: TRBD1

DNA: TGTGCCAGCAGCTTTCTCAGGGACACCGGGGAGCTGTTTTTT
CDR3: CASSFLRDTGELFF
V: TRBV7-9
J: TRBJ2-2
D: NA

DNA: TGTGCCAGCAGTACGGGACTCGACCTCACAGATACGCAGTATTTT
CDR3: CASSTGLDLTDTQYF
V: TRBV2
J: TRBJ2-3
D: NA

DNA: TGTGCCAGTACCTCACTAGCGGAGAACACCGGGGAGCTGTTTTTT
CDR3: CASTSLAENTGELFF
V: TRBV19
J: TRBJ2-2
D: TRBD2

DNA: TGTGCCAGCAGCCCGTTTGCAGGACAATTCAATCAGCCCCAGCATTTT
CDR3: CASSPFAGQFNQPQHF
V: TRBV4-2
J: TRBJ1-5
D: NA

DNA: TGTGCCAGCAGCTTGGGACAGGGGGAAGACTATGGCTACACCTTC
CDR3: CASSLGQGEDYGYTF
V: TRBV7-9
J: TRBJ1-2
D: TRBD1

DNA: TGTGCCACCACAGCCCTACACGGAACCTACAATGAGCAGTTCTTC
CDR3: CATTALHGTYNEQFF
V: TRBV19
J: TRBJ2-1
D: NA

DNA: TGCAGTGCTAGTTATGGCGGGATAGAGCAGGAGCAGTTCTTC
CDR3: CSASYGGIEQEQFF
V: TRBV20-1
J: TRBJ2-1
D: NA

DNA: TGTGCCAGCAGTGAAGCGGGAGGCACAGATACGCAGTATTTT
CDR3: CASSEAGGTDTQYF
V: TRBV6-1
J: TRBJ2-3
D: NA

DNA: TGTGCCAGCAGCCAAGAAGGTGACAGGGGAGATGGCTACACCTTC
CDR3: CASSQEGDRGDGYTF
V: TRBV3-1/TRBV3-2
J: TRBJ1-2
D: TRBD1

DNA: TGTGCAAGTCGCTTAGTGGGACAGGTAGAAGGTACTGAAGCTTTCTTT
CDR3: CASRLVGQVEGTEAFF
V: TRBV12-2
J: TRBJ1-1
D: NA

DNA: TGTGCCAGCACCCAAACAGGGATCGGCACCATATATTTT
CDR3: CASTQTGIGTIYF
V: TRBV28
J: TRBJ1-3
D: NA

DNA: TGTGCCAGCAGCGGCGGGACTGCTAAACTCAATCAGCCCCAGCATTTT
CDR3: CASSGGTAKLNQPQHF
V: TRBV5-5
J: TRBJ1-5
D: NA

DNA: TGTGCCCTACAAGGACAGGGCCAGCCCCAGCATTTT
CDR3: CALQGQGQPQHF
V: TRBV28
J: TRBJ1-5
D: TRBD1

DNA: TGTGCCAGTAGTGTGGATGGAGTTGGACTAGCGGGAGTAAATGAGCAGTTCTTC
CDR3: CASSVDGVGLAGVNEQFF
V: TRBV19
J: TRBJ2-1
D: TRBD2

DNA: TGTGCCATCAGTGAGGGACTAGCGGGAGGGCTCTTCCTCGACAATGAGCAGTTCTTC
CDR3: CAISEGLAGGLFLDNEQFF
V: TRBV10-3
J: TRBJ2-1
D: TRBD2

DNA: TGTGCCAGCAGTTTAAGAGTACTAGCCAAAAACATTCAGTACTTC
CDR3: CASSLRVLAKNIQYF
V: TRBV28
J: TRBJ2-4
D: NA

DNA: TGCGCCAGCAGCTTGGCGGGGACAGGTCTCCTCTCTGGGGCCAACGTCCTGACTTTC
CDR3: CASSLAGTGLLSGANVLTF
V: TRBV5-1
J: TRBJ2-6
D: TRBD1

DNA: TGCGCCAGCAGTCGGGGACTGTGGATGAATGAAAAACTGTTTTTT
CDR3: CASSRGLWMNEKLFF
V: TRBV4-1
J: TRBJ1-4
D: NA